This T cell receptor (beta chain) was captured in a study of blood T cells in healthy people across ages. About the research overall: Capture via template switching afforded approximately one barcoded beta molecule per two T cells.

This clonotype appeared many times. The CDR3 is 15 residues long. V trimming: 5 bases; J trimming: 3 bases; junction bases outside the gene matches: 6. Using a J-beta primer mix together with a sample-barcoded 5' primer, a second PCR was run for roughly 7 to 12 cycles. TCRdb re-analysed the 5' RACE reads in MiXCR, keeping a single row per CDR3 protein. The table shows more than 650,000 distinct CDR3 sequences, with around 24% occurring only once. These same data were also listed under a study on T cells of mothers and their children. That work adds: Thymic selection, a shaping force on TCR recombination output, acts similarly in related and unrelated pairs.

What was sequenced was blood. This TCR was recovered from a boy younger than 18 in good health. The V call is TRBV12-3 or TRBV12-4, the J call TRBJ2-7, with 11 bases fitting TRBD1. CDR3 residues: CASSPTGTGGYEQYF. DNA for the CDR3: TGTGCCAGCAGTCCAACCGGGACAGGGGGCTACGAGCAGTACTTC.